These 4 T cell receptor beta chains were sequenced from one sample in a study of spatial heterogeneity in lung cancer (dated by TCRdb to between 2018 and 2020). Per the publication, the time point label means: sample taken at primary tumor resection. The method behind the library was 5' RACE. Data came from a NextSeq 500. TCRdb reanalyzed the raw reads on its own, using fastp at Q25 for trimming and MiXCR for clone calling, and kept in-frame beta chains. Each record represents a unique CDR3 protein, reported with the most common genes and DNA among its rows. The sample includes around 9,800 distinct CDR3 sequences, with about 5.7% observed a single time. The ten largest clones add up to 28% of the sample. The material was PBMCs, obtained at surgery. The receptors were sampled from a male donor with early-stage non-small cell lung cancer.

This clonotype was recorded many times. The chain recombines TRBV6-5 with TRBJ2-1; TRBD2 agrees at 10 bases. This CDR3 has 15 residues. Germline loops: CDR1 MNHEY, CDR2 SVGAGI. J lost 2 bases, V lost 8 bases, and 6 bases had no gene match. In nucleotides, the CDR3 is TGTGCCAGCGTAGCGGGAGGAAGCACCTACAATGAGCAGTTCTTC. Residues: CASVAGGSTYNEQFF.

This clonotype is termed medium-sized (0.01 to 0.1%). The CDR3 region has the DNA TGCAGTGGCAGAGGGGCAGCCGTAGATACGCAGTATTTT. This sequence encodes CSGRGAAVDTQYF. This rearrangement joins TRBV20-1 to TRBJ2-3, with D possibly being TRBD1 or TRBD2 (5 bases each). The CDR3 spans 13 residues. Germline CDR1 DFQATT, CDR2 SNEGSKA (reference sequence). Deletions cut 7 bases from V and 5 bases from J, with 16 bases between.

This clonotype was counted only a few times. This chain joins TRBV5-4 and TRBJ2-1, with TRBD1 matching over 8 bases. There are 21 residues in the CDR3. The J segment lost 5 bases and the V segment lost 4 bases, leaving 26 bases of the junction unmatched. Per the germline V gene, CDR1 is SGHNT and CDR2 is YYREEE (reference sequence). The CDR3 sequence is CASSPKFRDRSEHKTHNEQFF. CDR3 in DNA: TGTGCCAGCAGCCCCAAATTCCGGGACAGGTCAGAACACAAGACTCACAATGAGCAGTTCTTC.

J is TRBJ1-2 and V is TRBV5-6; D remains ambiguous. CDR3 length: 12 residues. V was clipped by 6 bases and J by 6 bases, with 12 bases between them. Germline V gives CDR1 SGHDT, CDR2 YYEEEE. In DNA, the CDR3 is TGTGCCAGCACCCTCCTCGCCGATGGCTACACCTTC. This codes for CASTLLADGYTF.